This T cell receptor beta chain emerged from a study of T cells in Graves' hyperthyroidism and ophthalmopathy. Template material for amplifying TCR beta CDR3 regions consisted of RNA transcripts. The HTBI set primed first-round TCR CDR3 RT-PCR. MiXCR was run by TCRdb on the multiplex PCR reads, yielding one entry per CDR3 protein. The top ten hold roughly 8.2% of the sample, which has a few hundred thousand distinct CDR3 sequences, around 46% seen once. Sequencing was performed on peripheral blood or thyroid tissue (not recorded which). The clonotype was recovered from a woman aged 18-35 years with Graves' hyperthyroidism.

This chain's CDR3 is CASSPLQGAAYEQYF. In DNA form, the CDR3 reads TGTGCCAGCAGCCCCCTACAGGGAGCTGCCTACGAGCAGTACTTC. The genes are TRBV7-2 and TRBJ2-7; tentatively, D is TRBD1 (6 bases). This CDR3 contains 15 residues. The germline V gene encodes CDR1 SGHTA and CDR2 FQGNSA. The V gene lost 5 bases and the J gene lost 2 bases, with 16 bases spanning the gap.